This T cell receptor (beta chain) was recovered during a study of T cell responses to AZD1222 COVID-19 vaccine listed by TCRdb under 2021. Regarding the research as a whole: A total of 240 or so trial participants underwent TCR sequencing, of whom approximately 200 had received two doses of AZD1222 and some 25 had received two doses of the MenACWY control vaccine. Trial participants were enrolled by age into 18-55, 56-69 and 70-plus year subgroups, with approximately 150, 30 and 60 TCR-sequenced participants respectively.

For CDR1 and CDR2, the germline V gene lists SGHAT and FQNNGV. Germline trimming amounts to 3 bases on V and 3 bases on J, with 5 as the count of junction bases outside the gene matches. Including the terminal cysteine and phenylalanine, the CDR3 comprises 15 residues. The read is trimmed to its CDR3 DNA, 45 bases read in frame from base 1. Comment on this clone: What antigen it recognizes has not been identified. There are no base qualities to consult, and no much larger clone falls within one base.

Per the publication, the time point label means: about 28 days (+/-7) after the second vaccine dose. Because spike-specific TCR depth and breadth did not differ between the two schedules, AZD1222 recipients who got a second dose at roughly 4 weeks were pooled with those who got a second dose at roughly 12 weeks. Samples from vaccinated people were obtained from the UK trials COV001 and COV002, which included a single-blind randomized controlled phase 2/3 trial of AZD1222 (ChAdOx1 nCoV-19) in healthy adults. Trial participant PBMC samples were collected at day 0 and day 28 after the second dose for TCRbeta chain sequencing. Overall study results and their limits: Conclusions about previously exposed vaccinees are limited, since just a handful of AZD1222 recipients were seropositive for SARS-CoV-2 at baseline. Participants were mostly white British and included more females than males, and it was suggested by the authors that clonal diversity may have been underestimated. Vaccine-associated CD4 TCRs spanned the whole spike protein, with dominant responses in regions 160-218 and 743-854. Spike-specific TCR breadth and depth rose significantly after two AZD1222 doses compared with day 0 and with MenACWY recipients. Because no day 14 peak-response samples were available, the repertoires could be characterized only after the peak T cell response. Nearly half of unique spike-specific TCRs reportedly recognized epitopes outside regions mutated in the B.1.351 and B.1.1.7 variants. In the small 56-69-year group, the increase in depth fell short of significance, most likely because of low power.

The CDR3 regions of human TCRbeta chains were analyzed by immunosequencing. Under the source paper's analysis protocol: Repertoire TCRs were matched against a reference library of SARS-CoV-2-specific TCRs generated with the MIRA antigen-specificity platform. Breadth was defined as the fraction of unique TCRs that were SARS-CoV-2-associated. Depth was defined as the fraction of total T cells that were SARS-CoV-2-associated. Using the MIRA data, every spike-specific TCR was mapped to the spike region that the TCR reacted to and assigned to either a CD4 or a CD8 class. Log10-transformed breadth and depth values were compared by one-way ANOVA with Sidak's multiple comparisons tests. The table comes from immuneACCESS by way of TCRdb, which keeps in-frame sequences with V and J called. Part of the clones is missing from these tables; in studies checked, under half for an unresolved V gene and the rest for unknown reasons. From that table come the V and J calls and clone size; the DNA was used to work out D and trimming. The sample table shows over 120,000 clones, and roughly 84% are seen once. The leading ten clones occupy over 4.5% of the sample.

Sample: peripheral blood, taken 28 days after the second AZD1222 dose. The chain is assembled from TRBV11-2 and TRBJ2-1; 7 bases in between match TRBD2. The clonotype comes from an adult who received the AZD1222 COVID-19 vaccine. In nucleotides, the sequence is TGTGCCAGCAGCTTGGGACCGGGGGGCTACAATGAGCAGTTCTTC. It encodes CASSLGPGGYNEQFF. Where the CDR3 stops, the reference TRBV11-2 and TRBJ2-1 genes take over; the full variable domain is EAGVAQSPRYKIIEKRQSVAFWCNPISGHATLYWYQQILGQGPKLLIQFQNNGVVDDSQLPKDRFSAERLKGVDSTLKIQPAKLEDSAVYLCASSLGPGGYNEQFFGPGTRLTVL.